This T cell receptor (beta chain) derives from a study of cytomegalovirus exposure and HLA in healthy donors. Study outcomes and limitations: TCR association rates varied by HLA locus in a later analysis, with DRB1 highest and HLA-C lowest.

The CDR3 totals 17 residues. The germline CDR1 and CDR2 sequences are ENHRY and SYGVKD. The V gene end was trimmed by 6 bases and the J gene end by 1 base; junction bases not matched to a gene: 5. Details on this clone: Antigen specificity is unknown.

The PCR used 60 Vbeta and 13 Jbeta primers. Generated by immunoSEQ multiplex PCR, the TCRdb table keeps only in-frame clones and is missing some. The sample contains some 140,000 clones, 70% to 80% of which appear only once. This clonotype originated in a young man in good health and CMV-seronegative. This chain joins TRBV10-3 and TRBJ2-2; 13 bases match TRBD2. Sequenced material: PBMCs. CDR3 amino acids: CAIRSGLAGVNTGELFF. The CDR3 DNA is TGTGCCATCAGGTCCGGACTAGCGGGAGTGAACACCGGGGAGCTGTTTTTT.